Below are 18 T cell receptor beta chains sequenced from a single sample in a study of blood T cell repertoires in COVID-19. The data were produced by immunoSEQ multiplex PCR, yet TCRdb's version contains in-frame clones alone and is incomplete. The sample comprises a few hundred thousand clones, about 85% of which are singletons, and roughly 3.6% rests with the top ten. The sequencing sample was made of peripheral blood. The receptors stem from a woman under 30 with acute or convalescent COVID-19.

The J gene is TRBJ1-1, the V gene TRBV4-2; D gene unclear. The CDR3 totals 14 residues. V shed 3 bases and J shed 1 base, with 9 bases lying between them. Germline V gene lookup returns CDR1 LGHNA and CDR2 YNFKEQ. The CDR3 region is CASSHAGENTEAFF. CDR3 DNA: TGTGCCAGCAGCCATGCAGGTGAGAACACTGAAGCTTTCTTT.

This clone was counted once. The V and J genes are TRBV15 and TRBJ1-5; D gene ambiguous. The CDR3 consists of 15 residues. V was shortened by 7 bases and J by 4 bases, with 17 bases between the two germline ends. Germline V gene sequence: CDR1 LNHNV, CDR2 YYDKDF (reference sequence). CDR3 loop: CATTPTTADNQPQHF. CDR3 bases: TGTGCCACCACCCCCACCACTGCCGATAATCAGCCCCAGCATTTT.

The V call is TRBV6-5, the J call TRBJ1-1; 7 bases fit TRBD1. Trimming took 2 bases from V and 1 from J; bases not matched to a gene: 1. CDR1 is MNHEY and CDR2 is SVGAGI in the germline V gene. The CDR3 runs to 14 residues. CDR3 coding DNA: TGTGCCAGCAGTTACGGACAGGCGAACACTGAAGCTTTCTTT. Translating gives CASSYGQANTEAFF.

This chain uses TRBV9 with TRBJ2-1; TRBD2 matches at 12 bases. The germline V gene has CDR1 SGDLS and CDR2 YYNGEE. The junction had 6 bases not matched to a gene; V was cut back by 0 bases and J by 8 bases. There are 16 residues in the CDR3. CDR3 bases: TGTGCCAGCAGCGTAGCGGCTAGCGGGGGGGCTTATGAGCAGTTCTTC. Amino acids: CASSVAASGGAYEQFF.

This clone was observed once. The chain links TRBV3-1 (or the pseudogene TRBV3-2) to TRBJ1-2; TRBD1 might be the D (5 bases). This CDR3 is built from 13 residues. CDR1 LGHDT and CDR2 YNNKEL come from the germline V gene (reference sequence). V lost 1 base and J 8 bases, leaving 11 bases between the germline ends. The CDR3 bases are TGTGCCAGCAGCCAAGCCGGTAGGGGAGGCTACACCTTC. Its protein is CASSQAGRGGYTF.

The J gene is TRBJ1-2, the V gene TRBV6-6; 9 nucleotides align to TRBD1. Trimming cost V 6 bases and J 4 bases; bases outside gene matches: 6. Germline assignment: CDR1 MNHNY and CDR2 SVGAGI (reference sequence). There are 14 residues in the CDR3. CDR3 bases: TGTGCCAGCAGCCCCCCGACAGGGGGCTATGGCTACACCTTC. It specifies CASSPPTGGYGYTF.

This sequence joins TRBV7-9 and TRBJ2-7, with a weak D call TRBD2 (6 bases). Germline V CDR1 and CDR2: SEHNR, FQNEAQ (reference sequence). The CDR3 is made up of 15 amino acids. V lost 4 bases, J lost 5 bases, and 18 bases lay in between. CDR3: CASSSVGGGVNEQYF. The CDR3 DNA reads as TGTGCCAGCAGCTCCGTGGGTGGCGGGGTAAACGAGCAGTACTTC.

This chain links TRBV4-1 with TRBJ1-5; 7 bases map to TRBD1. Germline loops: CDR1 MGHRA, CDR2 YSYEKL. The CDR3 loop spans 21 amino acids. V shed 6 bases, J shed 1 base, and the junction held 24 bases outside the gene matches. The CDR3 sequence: CASSKAKIQSRSQGSNQPQHF. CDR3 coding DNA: TGCGCCAGCAGTAAAGCCAAGATTCAGTCGCGGTCACAGGGGAGCAATCAGCCCCAGCATTTT.

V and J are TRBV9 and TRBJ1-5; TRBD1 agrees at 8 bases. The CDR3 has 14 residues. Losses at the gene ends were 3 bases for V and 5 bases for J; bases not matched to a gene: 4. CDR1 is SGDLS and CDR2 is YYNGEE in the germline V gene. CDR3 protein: CASSADRGYQPQHF. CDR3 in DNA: TGTGCCAGCAGCGCAGACAGGGGCTATCAGCCCCAGCATTTT. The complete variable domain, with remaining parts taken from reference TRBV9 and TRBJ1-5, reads DSGVTQTPKHLITATGQRVTLRCSPRSGDLSVYWYQQSLDQGLQFLIQYYNGEERAKGNILERFSAQQFPDLHSELNLSSLELGDSALYFCASSADRGYQPQHFGDGTRLSIL.

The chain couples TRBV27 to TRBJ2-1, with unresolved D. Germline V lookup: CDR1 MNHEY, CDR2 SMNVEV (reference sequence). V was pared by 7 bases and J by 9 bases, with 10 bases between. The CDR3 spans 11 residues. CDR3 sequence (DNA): TGTGCCAGCACATTAACCGGTGAGCAGTTCTTC. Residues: CASTLTGEQFF.

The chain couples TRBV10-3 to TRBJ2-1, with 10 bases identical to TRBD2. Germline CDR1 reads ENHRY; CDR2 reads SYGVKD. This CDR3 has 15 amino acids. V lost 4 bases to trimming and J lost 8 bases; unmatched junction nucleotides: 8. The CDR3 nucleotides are TGTGCCATCAGTGCCGGCCTTGGGACTAGCGATGAGCAGTTCTTC. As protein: CAISAGLGTSDEQFF.

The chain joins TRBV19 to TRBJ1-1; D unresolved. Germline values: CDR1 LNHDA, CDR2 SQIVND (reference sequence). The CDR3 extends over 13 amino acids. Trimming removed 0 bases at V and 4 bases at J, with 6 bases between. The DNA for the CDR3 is TGTGCCAGTAGTATAGACAGTTTCACTGAAGCTTTCTTT. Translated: CASSIDSFTEAFF.

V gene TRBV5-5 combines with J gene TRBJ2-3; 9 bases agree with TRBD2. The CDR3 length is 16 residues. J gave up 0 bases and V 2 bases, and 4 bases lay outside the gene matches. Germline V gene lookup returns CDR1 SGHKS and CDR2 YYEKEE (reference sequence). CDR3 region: CASSLGLATSTDTQYF. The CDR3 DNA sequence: TGTGCCAGCAGCTTAGGACTAGCGACTAGCACAGATACGCAGTATTTT.

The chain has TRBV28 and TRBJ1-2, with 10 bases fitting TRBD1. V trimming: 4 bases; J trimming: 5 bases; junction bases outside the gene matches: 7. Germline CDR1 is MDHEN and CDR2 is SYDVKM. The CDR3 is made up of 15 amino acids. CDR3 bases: TGTGCCAGCAGTTCACCCTCGGGACAGGGGTATGGCTACACCTTC. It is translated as CASSSPSGQGYGYTF.

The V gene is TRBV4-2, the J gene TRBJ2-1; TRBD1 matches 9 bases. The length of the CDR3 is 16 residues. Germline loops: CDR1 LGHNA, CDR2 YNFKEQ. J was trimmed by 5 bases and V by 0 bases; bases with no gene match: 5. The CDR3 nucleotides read TGTGCCAGCAGCCAAGATACGGGACAGGGAAACAATGAGCAGTTCTTC. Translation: CASSQDTGQGNNEQFF.

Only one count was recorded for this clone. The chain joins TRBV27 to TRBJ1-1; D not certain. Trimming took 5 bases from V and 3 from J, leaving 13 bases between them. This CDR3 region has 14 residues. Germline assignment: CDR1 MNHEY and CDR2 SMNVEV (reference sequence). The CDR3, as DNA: TGTGCCAGCAGTGAGGGCTTTTCTGACACTGAAGCTTTCTTT. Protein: CASSEGFSDTEAFF.

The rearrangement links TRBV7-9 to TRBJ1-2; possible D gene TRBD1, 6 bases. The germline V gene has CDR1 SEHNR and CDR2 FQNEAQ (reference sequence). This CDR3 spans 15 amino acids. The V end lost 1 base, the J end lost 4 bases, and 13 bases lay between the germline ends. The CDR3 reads CASSLDVQGGYGYTF. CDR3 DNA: TGTGCCAGCAGCTTAGACGTACAGGGTGGCTATGGCTACACCTTC.

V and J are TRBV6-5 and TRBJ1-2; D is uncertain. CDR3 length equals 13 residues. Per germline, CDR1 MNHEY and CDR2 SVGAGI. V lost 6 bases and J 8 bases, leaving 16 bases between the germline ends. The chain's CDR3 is CASRPGALEGYTF. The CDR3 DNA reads TGTGCCAGCAGGCCGGGAGCACTCGAAGGCTACACCTTC.